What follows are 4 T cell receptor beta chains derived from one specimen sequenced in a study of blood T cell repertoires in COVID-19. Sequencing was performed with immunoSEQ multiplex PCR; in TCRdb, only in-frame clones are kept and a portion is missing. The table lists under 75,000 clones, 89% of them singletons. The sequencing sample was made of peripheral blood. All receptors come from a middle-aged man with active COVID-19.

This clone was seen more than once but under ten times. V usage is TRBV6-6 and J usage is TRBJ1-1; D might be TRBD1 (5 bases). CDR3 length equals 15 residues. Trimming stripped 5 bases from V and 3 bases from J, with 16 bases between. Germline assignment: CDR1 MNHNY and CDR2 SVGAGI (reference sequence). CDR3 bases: TGTGCCAGCAGTATCGGGGGGATGGGGGACACTGAAGCTTTCTTT. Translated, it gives CASSIGGMGDTEAFF.

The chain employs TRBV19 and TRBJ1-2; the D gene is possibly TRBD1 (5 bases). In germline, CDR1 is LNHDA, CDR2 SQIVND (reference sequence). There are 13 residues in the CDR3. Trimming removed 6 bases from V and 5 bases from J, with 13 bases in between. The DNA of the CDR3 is TGTGCCAGTAGGCAGACAGAGGCGTATGGCTACACCTTC. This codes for CASRQTEAYGYTF. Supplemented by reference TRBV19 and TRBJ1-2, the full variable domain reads DGGITQSPKYLFRKEGQNVTLSCEQNLNHDAMYWYRQDPGQGLRLIYYSQIVNDFQKGDIAEGYSVSREKKESFPLTVTSAQKNPTAFYLCASRQTEAYGYTFGSGTRLTVV.

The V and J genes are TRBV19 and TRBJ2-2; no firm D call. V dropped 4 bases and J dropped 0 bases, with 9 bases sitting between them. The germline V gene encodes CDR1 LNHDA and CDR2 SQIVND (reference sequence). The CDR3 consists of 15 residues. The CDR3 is CASSTSRANTGELFF. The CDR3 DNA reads TGTGCCAGTAGTACCTCCCGGGCGAACACCGGGGAGCTGTTTTTT.

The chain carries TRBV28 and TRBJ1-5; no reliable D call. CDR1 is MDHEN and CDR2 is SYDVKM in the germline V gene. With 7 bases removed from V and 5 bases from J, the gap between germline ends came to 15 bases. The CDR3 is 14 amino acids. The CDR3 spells CASTPTELYQPQHF. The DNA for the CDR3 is TGTGCCAGCACCCCCACAGAGTTGTATCAGCCCCAGCATTTT.